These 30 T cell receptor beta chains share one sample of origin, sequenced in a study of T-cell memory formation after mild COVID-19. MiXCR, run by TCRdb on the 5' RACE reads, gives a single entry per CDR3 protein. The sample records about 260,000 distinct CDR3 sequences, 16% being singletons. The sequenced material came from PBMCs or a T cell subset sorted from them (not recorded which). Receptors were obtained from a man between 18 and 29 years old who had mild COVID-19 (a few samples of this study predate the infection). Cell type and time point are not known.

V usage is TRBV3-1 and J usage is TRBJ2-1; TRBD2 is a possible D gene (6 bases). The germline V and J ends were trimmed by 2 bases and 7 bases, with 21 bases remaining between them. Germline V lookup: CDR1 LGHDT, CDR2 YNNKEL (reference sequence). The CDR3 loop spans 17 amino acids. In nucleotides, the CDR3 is TGTGCCAGCAGCCAATCAGTGCTAGCGTGGGGAGGTAATGAGCAGTTCTTC. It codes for CASSQSVLAWGGNEQFF.

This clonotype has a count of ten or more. In DNA, the CDR3 is TGTGCCAGCAGCTTCGGACCCGACTATGGCTACACCTTC. Encoded protein: CASSFGPDYGYTF. The chain carries TRBV5-4 and TRBJ1-2; D gene ambiguous. Germline CDR1 is SGHNT and CDR2 is YYREEE (reference sequence). V lost 2 bases and J lost 3, with 8 bases in between. The CDR3 loop spans 13 amino acids. The full variable domain, rest sourced from reference TRBV5-4 and TRBJ1-2, is ETGVTQSPTHLIKTRGQQVTLRCSSQSGHNTVSWYQQALGQGPQFIFQYYREEENGRGNFPPRFSGLQFPNYSSELNVNALELDDSALYLCASSFGPDYGYTFGSGTRLTVV.

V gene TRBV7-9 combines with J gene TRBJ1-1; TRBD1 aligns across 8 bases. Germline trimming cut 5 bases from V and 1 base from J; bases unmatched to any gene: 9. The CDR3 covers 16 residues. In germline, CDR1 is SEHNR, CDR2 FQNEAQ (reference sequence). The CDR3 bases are TGTGCCAGCAGCCCGCCCCGGACAGGGACGAACACTGAAGCTTTCTTT. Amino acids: CASSPPRTGTNTEAFF. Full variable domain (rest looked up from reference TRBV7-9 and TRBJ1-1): DTGVSQNPRHKITKRGQNVTFRCDPISEHNRLYWYRQTLGQGPEFLTYFQNEAQLEKSRLLSDRFSAERPKGSFSTLEIQRTEQGDSAMYLCASSPPRTGTNTEAFFGQGTRLTVV.

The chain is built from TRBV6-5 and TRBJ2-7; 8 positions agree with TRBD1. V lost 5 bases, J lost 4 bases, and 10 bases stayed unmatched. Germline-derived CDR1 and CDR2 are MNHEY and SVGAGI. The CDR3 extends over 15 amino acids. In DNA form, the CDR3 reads TGTGCCAGCAGTCCCCGGACAGGGTTTAAGTACGAGCAGTACGTC. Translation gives CASSPRTGFKYEQYV.

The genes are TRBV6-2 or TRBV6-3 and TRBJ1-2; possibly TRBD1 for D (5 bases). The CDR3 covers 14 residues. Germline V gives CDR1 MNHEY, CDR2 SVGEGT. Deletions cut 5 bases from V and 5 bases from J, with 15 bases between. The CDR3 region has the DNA TGTGCCAGCAGTAAAGGACAAGAAGGATATGGCTACACCTTC. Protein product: CASSKGQEGYGYTF.

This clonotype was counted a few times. Written as DNA, the CDR3 is TGCGCCAGCAGCTTGGTACTAGCGGGGGGACCACAAGAGACCCAGTACTTC. Its translation is CASSLVLAGGPQETQYF. The chain carries TRBV5-1 and TRBJ2-5; 12 positions match TRBD2. The V and J ends lost 0 bases and 2 bases, in that order; junction bases with no gene match: 5. Germline values: CDR1 SGHRS, CDR2 YFSETQ. The CDR3 contains 17 residues.

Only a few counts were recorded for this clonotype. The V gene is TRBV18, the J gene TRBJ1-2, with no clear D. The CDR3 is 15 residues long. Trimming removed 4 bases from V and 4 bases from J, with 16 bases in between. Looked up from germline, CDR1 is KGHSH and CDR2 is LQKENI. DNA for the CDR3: TGTGCCAGCTCACTGGGGAGGGAGCAACTCTATGGCTACACCTTC. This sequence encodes CASSLGREQLYGYTF. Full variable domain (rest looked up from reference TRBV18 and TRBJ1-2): NAGVMQNPRHLVRRRGQEARLRCSPMKGHSHVYWYRQLPEEGLKFMVYLQKENIIDESGMPKERFSAEFPKEGPSILRIQQVVRGDSAAYFCASSLGREQLYGYTFGSGTRLTVV.

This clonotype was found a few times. In nucleotides, the CDR3 is TGTGCCATCAGTACAGGGGACACCGGGGAGCTGTTTTTT. Translating it yields CAISTGDTGELFF. The chain links TRBV10-3 to TRBJ2-2; 7 bases are a match to TRBD1. Germline values: CDR1 ENHRY, CDR2 SYGVKD. With V trimmed by 5 bases and J by 3 bases, 0 bases remained unmatched. The CDR3 loop spans 13 amino acids.

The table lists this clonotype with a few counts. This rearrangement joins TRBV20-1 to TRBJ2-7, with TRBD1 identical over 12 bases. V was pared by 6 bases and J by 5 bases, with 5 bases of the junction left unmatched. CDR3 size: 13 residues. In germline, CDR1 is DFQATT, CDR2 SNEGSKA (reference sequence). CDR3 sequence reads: CSAGDRGRDEQYV. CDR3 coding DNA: TGCAGTGCAGGGGACAGGGGGCGAGACGAGCAGTACGTC.

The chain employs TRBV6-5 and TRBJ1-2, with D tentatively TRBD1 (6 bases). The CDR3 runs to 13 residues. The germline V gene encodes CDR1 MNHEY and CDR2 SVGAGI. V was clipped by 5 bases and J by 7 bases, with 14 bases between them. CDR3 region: CASSNTGLGGYTF. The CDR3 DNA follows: TGTGCCAGCAGTAATACAGGGTTGGGTGGCTACACCTTC.

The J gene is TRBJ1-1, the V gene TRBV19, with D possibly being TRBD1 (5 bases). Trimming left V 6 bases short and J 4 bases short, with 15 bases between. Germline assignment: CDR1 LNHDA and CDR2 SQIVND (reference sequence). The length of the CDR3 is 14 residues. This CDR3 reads CASSKINGATEAFF. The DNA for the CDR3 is TGTGCCAGTAGCAAAATCAACGGGGCCACTGAAGCTTTCTTT.

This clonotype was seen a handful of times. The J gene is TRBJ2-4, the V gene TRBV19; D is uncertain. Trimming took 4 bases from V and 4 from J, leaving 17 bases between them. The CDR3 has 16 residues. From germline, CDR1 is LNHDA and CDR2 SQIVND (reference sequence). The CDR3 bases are TGTGCCAGTAGTACACCCAATTTCGATCGGAAAAACATTCAGTACTTC. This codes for CASSTPNFDRKNIQYF.

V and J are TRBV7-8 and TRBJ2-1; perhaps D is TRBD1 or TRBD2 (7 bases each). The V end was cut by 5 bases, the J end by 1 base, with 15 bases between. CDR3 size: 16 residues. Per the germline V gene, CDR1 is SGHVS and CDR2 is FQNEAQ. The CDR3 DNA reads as TGTGCCAGCAGCCAGCCTCAGGGGGGGTCCTACAATGAGCAGTTCTTC. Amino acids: CASSQPQGGSYNEQFF.

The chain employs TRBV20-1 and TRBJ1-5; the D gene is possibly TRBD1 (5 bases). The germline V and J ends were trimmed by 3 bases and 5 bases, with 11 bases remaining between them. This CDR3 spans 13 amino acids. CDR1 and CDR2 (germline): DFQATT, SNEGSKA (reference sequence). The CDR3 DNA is TGCAGTGCTAGCCGGGACGGGCATCAGCCCCAGCATTTT. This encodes CSASRDGHQPQHF.

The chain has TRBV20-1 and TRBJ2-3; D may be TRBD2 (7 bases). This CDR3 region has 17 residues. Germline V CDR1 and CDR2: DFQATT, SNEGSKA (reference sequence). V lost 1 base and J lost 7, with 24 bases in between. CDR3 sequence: CSARVAGAPFLLNTQYF. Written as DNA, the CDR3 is TGCAGTGCTAGAGTGGCGGGGGCCCCGTTTCTCTTGAATACGCAGTATTTT.

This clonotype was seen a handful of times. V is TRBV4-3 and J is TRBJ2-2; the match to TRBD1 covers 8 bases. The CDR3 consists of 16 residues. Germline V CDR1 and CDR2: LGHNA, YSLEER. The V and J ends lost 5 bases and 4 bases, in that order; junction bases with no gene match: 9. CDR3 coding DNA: TGCGCCAGCAGCGCTTACAGGGGGAAGGGCACCGGGGAGCTGTTTTTT. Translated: CASSAYRGKGTGELFF.

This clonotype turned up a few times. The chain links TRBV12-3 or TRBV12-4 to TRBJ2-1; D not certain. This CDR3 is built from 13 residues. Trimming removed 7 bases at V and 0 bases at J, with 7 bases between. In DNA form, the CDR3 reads TGTGCCAGCATCTCCGGCTCCTACAATGAGCAGTTCTTC. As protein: CASISGSYNEQFF.

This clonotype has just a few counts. The CDR3 DNA sequence: TGCGCCAGCAGCCAAGGACCACCTGGGGGCGGTCGGGCAGATACGCAGTATTTT. This gives the protein CASSQGPPGGGRADTQYF. The genes are TRBV4-1 and TRBJ2-3, with a weak D call TRBD1 (6 bases). The CDR3 is made up of 18 amino acids. Germline values: CDR1 MGHRA, CDR2 YSYEKL. Trimming left V 1 base short and J 4 bases short, with 21 bases between.

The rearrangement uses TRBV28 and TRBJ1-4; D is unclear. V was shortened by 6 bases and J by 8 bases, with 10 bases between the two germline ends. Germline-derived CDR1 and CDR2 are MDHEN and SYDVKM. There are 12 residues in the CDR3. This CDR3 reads CASSPSREKLFF. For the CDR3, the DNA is TGTGCCAGCAGCCCGTCGAGGGAAAAACTGTTTTTT. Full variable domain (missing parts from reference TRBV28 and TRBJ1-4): DVKVTQSSRYLVKRTGEKVFLECVQDMDHENMFWYRQDPGLGLRLIYFSYDVKMKEKGDIPEGYSVSREKKERFSLILESASTNQTSMYLCASSPSREKLFFGSGTQLSVL.

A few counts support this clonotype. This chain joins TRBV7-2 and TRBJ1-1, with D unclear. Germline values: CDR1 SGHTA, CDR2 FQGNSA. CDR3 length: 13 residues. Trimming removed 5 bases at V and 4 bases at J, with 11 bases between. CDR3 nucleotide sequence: TGTGCCAGCAGCAGGTCAGTGGGCACTGAAGCTTTCTTT. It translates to CASSRSVGTEAFF.

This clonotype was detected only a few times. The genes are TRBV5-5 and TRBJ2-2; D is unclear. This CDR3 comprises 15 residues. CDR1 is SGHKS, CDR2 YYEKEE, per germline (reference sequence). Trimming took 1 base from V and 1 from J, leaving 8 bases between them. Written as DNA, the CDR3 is TGTGCCAGCAGCTTGCTTGGGGAGAACACCGGGGAGCTGTTTTTT. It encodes CASSLLGENTGELFF.

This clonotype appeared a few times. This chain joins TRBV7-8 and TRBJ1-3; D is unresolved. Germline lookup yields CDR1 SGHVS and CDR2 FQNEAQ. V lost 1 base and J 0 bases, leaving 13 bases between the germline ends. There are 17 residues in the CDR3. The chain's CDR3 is CASSLEYGQVSGNTIYF. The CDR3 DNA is TGTGCCAGCAGCTTAGAGTATGGGCAGGTCTCTGGAAACACCATATATTTT.

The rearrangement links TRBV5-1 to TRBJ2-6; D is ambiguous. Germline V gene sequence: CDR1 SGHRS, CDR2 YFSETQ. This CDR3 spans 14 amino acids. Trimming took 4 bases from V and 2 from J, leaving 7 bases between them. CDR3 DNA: TGCGCCAGCAGCCCCCAAGCTGGGGCCAACGTCCTGACTTTC. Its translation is CASSPQAGANVLTF.

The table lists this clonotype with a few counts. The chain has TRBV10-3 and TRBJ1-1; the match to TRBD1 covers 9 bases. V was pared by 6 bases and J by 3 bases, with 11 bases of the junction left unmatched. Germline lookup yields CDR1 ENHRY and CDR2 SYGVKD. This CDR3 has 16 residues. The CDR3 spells CAIRVQGARGDTEAFF. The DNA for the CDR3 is TGTGCCATCAGAGTACAGGGGGCCCGGGGGGACACTGAAGCTTTCTTT.

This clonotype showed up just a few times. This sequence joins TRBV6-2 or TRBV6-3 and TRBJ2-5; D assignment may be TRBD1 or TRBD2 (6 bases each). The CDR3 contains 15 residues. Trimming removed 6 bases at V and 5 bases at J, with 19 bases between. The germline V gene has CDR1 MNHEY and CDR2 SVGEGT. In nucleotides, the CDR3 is TGTGCCAGCAGGCACATACAGGGACTTCCGGAGACCCAGTACTTC. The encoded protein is CASRHIQGLPETQYF.

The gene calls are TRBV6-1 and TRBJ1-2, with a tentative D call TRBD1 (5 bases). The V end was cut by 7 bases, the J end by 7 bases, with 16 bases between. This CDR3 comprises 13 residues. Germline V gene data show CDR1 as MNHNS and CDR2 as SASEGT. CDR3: CASTKDREGGYTF. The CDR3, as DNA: TGTGCCAGCACGAAAGACAGAGAAGGTGGCTACACCTTC.

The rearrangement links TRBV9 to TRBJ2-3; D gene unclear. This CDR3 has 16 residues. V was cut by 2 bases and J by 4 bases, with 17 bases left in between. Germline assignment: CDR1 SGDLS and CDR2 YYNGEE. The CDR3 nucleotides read TGTGCCAGCAGCGTTAATCTGGGGTTGAGCGCAGATACGCAGTATTTT. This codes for CASSVNLGLSADTQYF.

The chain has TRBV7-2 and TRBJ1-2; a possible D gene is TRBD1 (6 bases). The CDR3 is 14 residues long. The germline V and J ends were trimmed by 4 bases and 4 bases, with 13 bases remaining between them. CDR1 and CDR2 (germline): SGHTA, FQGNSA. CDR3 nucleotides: TGTGCCAGCAGCTCCGCAGGGGCCGGCTATGGCTACACCTTC. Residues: CASSSAGAGYGYTF.

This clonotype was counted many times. CDR3 residues: CASSAHHLTYEQYV. In DNA, the CDR3 is TGTGCCAGCAGTGCTCATCATTTGACCTACGAGCAGTACGTC. V gene TRBV28 combines with J gene TRBJ2-7, with no clear D. V lost 5 bases to trimming and J lost 2 bases, with 13 bases between them. The CDR3 totals 14 residues. Germline V gene data show CDR1 as MDHEN and CDR2 as SYDVKM.

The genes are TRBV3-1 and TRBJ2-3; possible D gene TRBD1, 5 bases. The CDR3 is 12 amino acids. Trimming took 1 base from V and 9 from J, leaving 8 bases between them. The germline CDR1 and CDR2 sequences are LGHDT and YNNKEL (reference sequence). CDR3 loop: CASSQGKGTQYF. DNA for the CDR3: TGTGCCAGCAGCCAAGGAAAGGGGACGCAGTATTTT.